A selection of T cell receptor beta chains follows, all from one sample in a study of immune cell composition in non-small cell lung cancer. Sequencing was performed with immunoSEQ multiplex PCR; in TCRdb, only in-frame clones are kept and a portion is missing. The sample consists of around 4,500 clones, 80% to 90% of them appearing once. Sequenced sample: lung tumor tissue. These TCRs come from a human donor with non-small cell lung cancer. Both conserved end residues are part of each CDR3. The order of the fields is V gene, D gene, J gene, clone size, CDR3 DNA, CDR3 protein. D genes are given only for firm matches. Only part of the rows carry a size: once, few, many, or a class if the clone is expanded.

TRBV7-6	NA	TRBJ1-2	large	TGTGCCAGCAGCTTGGGGGGAGGGTCCTATGGCTACACCTTC	CASSLGGGSYGYTF
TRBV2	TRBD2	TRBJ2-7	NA	TGTGCCAGCAGTGTGGAGTTAGCGGGGGTCGGCGAGCAGTACTTC	CASSVELAGVGEQYF
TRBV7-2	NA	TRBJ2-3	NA	TGTGCCAGCAGCTTAGTAGGTCGGGGATTGACAGATACGCAGTATTTT	CASSLVGRGLTDTQYF
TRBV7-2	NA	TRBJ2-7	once	TGTGCCAGCAGCTCAGGAGGGTGGGGCGAGCAGTACTTC	CASSSGGWGEQYF
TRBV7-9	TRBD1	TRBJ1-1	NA	TGTGCCAGCAGGGAAGGGACAGCCGCTGAAGCTTTCTTT	CASREGTAAEAFF
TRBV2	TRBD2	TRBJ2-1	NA	TGTGCCAGCAGTGAGGGGGGGGATGAGCAGTTCTTC	CASSEGGDEQFF
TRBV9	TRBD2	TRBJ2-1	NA	TGTGCCAGCACTCGGACTAGCGGGAGTCCTGAGCAGTTCTTC	CASTRTSGSPEQFF
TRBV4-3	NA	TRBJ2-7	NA	TGCGCCAGCAGCCACAACTACCTGAACGAGCAGTACTTC	CASSHNYLNEQYF
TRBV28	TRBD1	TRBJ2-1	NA	TGTGCCAGCAGCCTAGGACAGGGGGCTACCTACAATGAGCAGTTCTTC	CASSLGQGATYNEQFF
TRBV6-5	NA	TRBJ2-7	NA	TGTGCCAGCAGTCCCGGTCCCTACGAGCAGTACTTC	CASSPGPYEQYF
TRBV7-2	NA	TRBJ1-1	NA	TGTGCCAGCAGCCCGGGACAGAACACTGAAGCTTTCTTT	CASSPGQNTEAFF
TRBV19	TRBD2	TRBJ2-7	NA	TGTGCCAGTGGCCCGGGCGGGGGACCCTACGAGCAGTACTTC	CASGPGGGPYEQYF
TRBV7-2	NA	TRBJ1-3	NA	TGTGCCAGCAGCTTAGGAGGATTCGGAAACACCATATATTTT	CASSLGGFGNTIYF
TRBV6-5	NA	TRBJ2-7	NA	TGTGCCAGCAGTTACTCGAGGGGAGGCTCCTTCGAGCAGTACTTC	CASSYSRGGSFEQYF
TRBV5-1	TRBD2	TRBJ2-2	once	TGCGCCAGCAGCTTGTGGAGCGGGAGCGCGAACACCGGGGAGCTGTTTTTT	CASSLWSGSANTGELFF
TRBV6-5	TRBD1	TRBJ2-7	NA	TGTGCCAGCAGTTTACAGGGGGCCCACGAGCAGTACTTC	CASSLQGAHEQYF
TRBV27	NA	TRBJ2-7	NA	TGTGCCAGCAGTTTAAACGCACAAACCTACGAGCAGTACTTC	CASSLNAQTYEQYF
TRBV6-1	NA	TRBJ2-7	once	TGTGCCAGCAGTAGTACTTACGAGCAGTACTTC	CASSSTYEQYF
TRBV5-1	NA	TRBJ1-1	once	TGCGCCAGCAGCGGCCACAGGAACACTGAAGCTTTCTTT	CASSGHRNTEAFF
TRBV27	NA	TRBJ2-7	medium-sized	TGTGCCAGCAGTTCAGAATACGAGCAGTACTTC	CASSSEYEQYF
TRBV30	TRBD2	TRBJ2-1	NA	TGTGCCTGGGTTAGCGGGCCGGGCAATGAGCAGTTCTTC	CAWVSGPGNEQFF
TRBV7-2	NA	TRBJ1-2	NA	TGTGCCAGCAGTCTCGAGGCAAGCTATGGCTACACCTTC	CASSLEASYGYTF
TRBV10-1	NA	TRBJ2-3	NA	TGCGCCAGCAGTGACCAGGGATTAGGGGATACGCAGTATTTT	CASSDQGLGDTQYF
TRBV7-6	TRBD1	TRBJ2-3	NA	TGTGCCAGCAGCCTTAAGGGGGACAGGACCCCCAATTTT	CASSLKGDRTPNF
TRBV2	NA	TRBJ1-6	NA	TGTGCCAGCACACAGATCAATTCACCCCTCCACTTT	CASTQINSPLHF
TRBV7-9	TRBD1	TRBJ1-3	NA	TGTGCCAGCAGCTTAGCGGGGACAGGGGGCTCTGGAAACACCATATATTTT	CASSLAGTGGSGNTIYF
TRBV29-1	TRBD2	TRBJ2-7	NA	TGCAGCGGACACTCTCTAGCGGGCGAGCAGTACTTC	CSGHSLAGEQYF
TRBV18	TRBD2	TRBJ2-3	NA	TGTGCCAGCTCACGAACTAGCGGGAGTCCCCCAGATACGCAGTATTTT	CASSRTSGSPPDTQYF
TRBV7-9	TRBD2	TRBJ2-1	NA	TGTGCCAGCAGTCCGGGACTAGCGGGAGTTGGGAATGAGCAGTTCTTC	CASSPGLAGVGNEQFF
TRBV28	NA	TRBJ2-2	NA	TGTGCCAGCAGTTCCCAGGGATCCGGGGAGCTGTTTTTT	CASSSQGSGELFF
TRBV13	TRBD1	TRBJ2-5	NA	TGTGCCAGCAGCTTAGGGTCGACAGGGGGACATTATGGGGAGACCCAGTACTTC	CASSLGSTGGHYGETQYF
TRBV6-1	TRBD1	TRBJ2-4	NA	TGTGCCAGCAGTGAAGCATTAGGAAATTGGACAGGCCCTAAGATAACCAAAAACATTCAGTACTTC	CASSEALGNWTGPKITKNIQYF
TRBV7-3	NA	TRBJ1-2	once	TGTGCCAGCAGCTCAAAGGGAGGGGAGGGCTACACCTTC	CASSSKGGEGYTF
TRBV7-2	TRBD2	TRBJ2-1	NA	TGTGCCAGCAGCCTGCTAGCGGGAGCCTACAATGAGCAGTTCTTC	CASSLLAGAYNEQFF
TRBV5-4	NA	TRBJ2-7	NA	TGTGCCAGCAGCTTGGAGACGGGTGGCGAGCAGTACTTC	CASSLETGGEQYF
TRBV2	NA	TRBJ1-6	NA	TGTGCCAGCAGTGAAGCCGGTACTCGTTCACCCCTCCACTTT	CASSEAGTRSPLHF
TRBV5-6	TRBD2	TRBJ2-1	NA	TGTGCCAGCAGCTCGCAGAGTTCCGGGACTAGCGGGTGGAATGAGCAGTTCTTC	CASSSQSSGTSGWNEQFF
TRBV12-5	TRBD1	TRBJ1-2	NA	TGTGCTAGTGGACGGGGGGACAGGGCCGATGGCTACACCTTC	CASGRGDRADGYTF
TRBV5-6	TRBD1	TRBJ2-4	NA	TGTGCCAGCAGCGGGACAGGCTCAGCCAAAAACATTCAGTACTTC	CASSGTGSAKNIQYF
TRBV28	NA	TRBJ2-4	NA	TGTGCCAGCAGTTTACCCACAGGGGCCAAAAACATTCAGTACTTC	CASSLPTGAKNIQYF
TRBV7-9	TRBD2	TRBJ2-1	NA	TGTGCCAGCAGCTTAGATGGGAGGGCCGGCGAGCAGTTCTTC	CASSLDGRAGEQFF
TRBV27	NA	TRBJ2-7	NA	TGTGCCAGCATCCCAGAGATGGGGAGGTCCTACGAGCAGTACTTC	CASIPEMGRSYEQYF
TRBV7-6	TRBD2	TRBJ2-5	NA	TGTGCCAGCAGTTTTAGGACTAGCGGGAGGCAGACCCAGTACTTC	CASSFRTSGRQTQYF
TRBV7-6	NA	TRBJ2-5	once	TGTGCCAGCACTGTGTCAGGATACCAAGAGACCCAGTACTTC	CASTVSGYQETQYF
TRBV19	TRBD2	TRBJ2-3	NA	TGTGCCAGTAAGGGAGGGCCTCGGGGTGGGACGCAGTATTTT	CASKGGPRGGTQYF
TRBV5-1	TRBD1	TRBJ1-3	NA	TGCGCCAGCAGTCCGACAGGGGGCAAAAACACCATATATTTT	CASSPTGGKNTIYF
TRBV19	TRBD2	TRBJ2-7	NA	TGTGCCAGTAGGTCGGGGACTAGCGGTAACTTCTCCTACGAGCAGTACTTC	CASRSGTSGNFSYEQYF
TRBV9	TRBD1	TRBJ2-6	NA	TGTGCCAGCAGCACAGGGGGCACTGGGGCCAACGTCCTGACTTTC	CASSTGGTGANVLTF
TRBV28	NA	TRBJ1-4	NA	TGTGCCAGCAGTTCAAACAACAGGTTTAGCGAAAAACTGTTTTTT	CASSSNNRFSEKLFF
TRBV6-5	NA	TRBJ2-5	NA	TGTGCCAGCAGTAGCGGGCACCAAGAGACCCAGTACTTC	CASSSGHQETQYF